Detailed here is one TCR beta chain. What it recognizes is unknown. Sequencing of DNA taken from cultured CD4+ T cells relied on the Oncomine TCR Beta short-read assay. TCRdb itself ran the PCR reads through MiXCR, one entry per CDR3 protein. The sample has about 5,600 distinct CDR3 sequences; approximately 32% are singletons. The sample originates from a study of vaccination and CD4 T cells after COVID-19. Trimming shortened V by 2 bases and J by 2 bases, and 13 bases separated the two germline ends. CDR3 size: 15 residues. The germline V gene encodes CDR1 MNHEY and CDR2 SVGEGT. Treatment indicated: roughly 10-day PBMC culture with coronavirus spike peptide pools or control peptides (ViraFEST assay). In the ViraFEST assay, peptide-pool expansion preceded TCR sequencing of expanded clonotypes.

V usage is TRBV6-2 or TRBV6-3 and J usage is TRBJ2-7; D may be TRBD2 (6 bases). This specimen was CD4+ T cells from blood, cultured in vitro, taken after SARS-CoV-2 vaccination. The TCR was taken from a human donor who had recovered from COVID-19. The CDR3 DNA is TGTGCCAGCAGTTACGGAGGGGTGGGGCCCTACGAGCAGTACTTC. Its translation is CASSYGGVGPYEQYF.